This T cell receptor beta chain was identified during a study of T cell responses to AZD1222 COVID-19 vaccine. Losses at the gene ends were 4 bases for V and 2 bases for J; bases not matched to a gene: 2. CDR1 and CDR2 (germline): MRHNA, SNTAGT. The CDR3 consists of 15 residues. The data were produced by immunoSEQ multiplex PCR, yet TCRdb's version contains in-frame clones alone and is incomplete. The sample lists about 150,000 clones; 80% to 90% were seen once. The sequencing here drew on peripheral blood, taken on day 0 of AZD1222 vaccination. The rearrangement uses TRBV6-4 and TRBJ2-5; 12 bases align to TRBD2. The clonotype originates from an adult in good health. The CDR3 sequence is CASSALAGGQETQYF. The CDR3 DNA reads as TGTGCCAGCAGTGCCCTAGCGGGGGGGCAAGAGACCCAGTACTTC.